This note documents a single T cell receptor (beta chain) sequence. The antigen is unknown. Genomic DNA per cell subset filled all wells of several immunoSEQ plates. This table comes from immunoSEQ multiplex PCR, and its TCRdb copy is limited to in-frame clones, with some not included. The sample has a few million clones, 85% to 95% seen once. Germline CDR1 WSHSY, CDR2 SAAADI. The J segment lost 7 bases and the V segment lost 3 bases, leaving 12 bases of the junction unmatched. CDR3 length: 16 amino acids. The entry originates in a study of shared clonotypes between healthy human individuals. General study findings and limits: At large depth, rarefaction still showed sorted-subset sequencing to be incomplete. Relative to memory subsets, naive subsets generally showed larger estimated richness.

The chain uses TRBV10-2 and TRBJ1-2; TRBD1 agrees at 9 bases. The specimen was naive CD4+ T cells from PBMCs. Subset in this sample: CD45RA+ positively selected. The clonotype originates from a young man in good health. Some clones in this sample may be carry-over from other donors' samples. The CDR3 reads CASSDLDRGVLSGYTF. The CDR3 bases are TGCGCCAGCAGTGATTTGGACAGGGGTGTTCTCAGTGGCTACACCTTC.